This TCR beta chain was documented in a study of CXCR3-negative and CXCR3-positive naive CD8 T cells. Concerning this clonotype: As yet, its antigen is unknown.

CD45RO-CCR7+CD27+CD95- marked naive CD8+ T cells. Findings of the study overall: TRB CDR3 hydrophobicity was greater in CXCR3-positive naive cells than in CXCR3-negative naive cells.

All TRB cDNA libraries came from 5' RACE performed with UMI labels. With the 5' RACE reads reprocessed, TCRdb shows one record per CDR3 protein and no DNA. The sample totals 80,000 to 95,000 distinct CDR3 sequences. Sequenced sample: naive CXCR3- CD8+ T cells from blood. Indicated subset: CD45RO-CCR7+CD27+CD95- naive CD8+ T cells lacking CXCR3 (TNR3-). The TCR comes from a human donor in good health. Some clones in this sample may be carry-over from other donors' samples.

CDR3 sequence reads: CASSFATSGAYEQYF. The chain employs TRBV28 and TRBJ2-7; TCRdb proposes TRBD2, but this gene call is untestable without DNA. Germline CDR1 is MDHEN and CDR2 is SYDVKM. This CDR3 region has 15 residues.